This is a list of T cell receptor beta chains from one sample in a study of blood T cell repertoires in COVID-19. Sequenced by immunoSEQ multiplex PCR; TCRdb stores in-frame clones only, minus some. The sample contains 30,000 or so clones, 70% to 90% of which appear only once. Sequencing was performed on peripheral blood. The origin of the receptors is a woman aged 80 or over with COVID-19, enrolled during active disease. Both conserved end residues are part of each CDR3. A D gene is named only where the DNA matches it firmly. Rows may omit the clone size; those that give it use once, few, many or a size class.

.	TRBD2	TRBV9	TRBJ2-3	TGTGCCAGCAGCGAAACCGGGACTACGGATACGCAGTATTTT	CASSETGTTDTQYF
.	.	TRBV5-6	TRBJ1-3	TGTGCCAGCAGCTTGTTACGAGGGAACACCATATATTTT	CASSLLRGNTIYF
.	.	TRBV21-1	TRBJ1-1	TGTGCCACTCAGACAGGGGCGATGAACACTGAAGCTTTCTTT	CATQTGAMNTEAFF
few	.	TRBV5-4	TRBJ1-2	TGTGCCAGCAGCCCCCTTGCGGGGAATGGCTACACCTTC	CASSPLAGNGYTF
.	.	TRBV5-1	TRBJ1-2	TGCGCCAGCAGTCCCGGGGAGGGGCTTGGCTACACCTTC	CASSPGEGLGYTF
.	TRBD2	TRBV3-1/TRBV3-2	TRBJ2-5	TGTGCCAGCAGCCGCGGGGGGGACTACCGAAGAGGGACCCAGTACTTC	CASSRGGDYRRGTQYF
.	.	TRBV24-1	TRBJ1-1	TGTGCCACCAGTGATCCCGACTTGGGTCCGGGAAACACTGAAGCTTTCTTT	CATSDPDLGPGNTEAFF
.	.	TRBV9	TRBJ2-3	TGTGCCAGCAGCGCTGCGGGTGATCCAGGCACAGATACGCAGTATTTT	CASSAAGDPGTDTQYF
.	TRBD1	TRBV30	TRBJ2-3	TGTGCCTGCACAGGGGCCGCCGATACGCAGTATTTT	CACTGAADTQYF
.	TRBD1	TRBV11-2	TRBJ2-7	TGTGCCAGCCGAAGGACAGGGAACGAGCAGTACTTC	CASRRTGNEQYF
.	.	TRBV10-3	TRBJ2-7	TGTGCCATCAGTGAGCGCTCCGGTAACTACGAGCAGTACTTC	CAISERSGNYEQYF
.	TRBD1	TRBV29-1	TRBJ2-3	TGCAGCGTTGAGCCGGCAGGGGGCATAGATACGCAGTATTTT	CSVEPAGGIDTQYF
once	.	TRBV3-1/TRBV3-2	TRBJ2-7	TGTGCCAGCGAGGGGGGGCTAGAGCAGTACTTC	CASEGGLEQYF
once	TRBD2	TRBV18	TRBJ2-5	TGTGCCAGCCAAAGCGGACAGGCGGGAGGGCAAGAGACCCAGTACTTC	CASQSGQAGGQETQYF
.	.	TRBV10-2	TRBJ2-3	TGCGCCACCCAGTGGGTAGGGGCCGATACGCAGTATTTT	CATQWVGADTQYF
.	.	TRBV3-1/TRBV3-2	TRBJ1-4	TGTGCCAGCAGCCCTCTTCAGGGTGAAAAACTGTTTTTT	CASSPLQGEKLFF
.	.	TRBV7-8	TRBJ2-7	TGTGCCAGCAGCTTAGAAGGGGGGTCCGGGACAGTTTTC	CASSLEGGSGTVF
.	TRBD1	TRBV30	TRBJ1-1	TGTGCCTGGAGTGCCCAGGGGGCAGTTAGGTACACTGAAGCTTTCTTT	CAWSAQGAVRYTEAFF
.	TRBD1	TRBV5-1	TRBJ2-1	TGCGCCAGCAGCTTGGCCCGGACAGGGGGCTTCTATGAGCAGTTCTTC	CASSLARTGGFYEQFF
.	TRBD2	TRBV6-5	TRBJ2-7	TGTGCCAGCACCGAACGGGGAGGGACTGGCTACGAGCAGTACTTC	CASTERGGTGYEQYF
.	.	TRBV19	TRBJ1-6	TGTGCCAGTAGTATAGGGGGGGATTCACCCCTCCACTTT	CASSIGGDSPLHF
.	.	TRBV5-1	TRBJ2-1	TGCGCCAGCAGCTTGGTAATTTCCGATGAGCAGTTCTTC	CASSLVISDEQFF
.	TRBD1	TRBV6-5	TRBJ1-1	TGTGCCAGCAGAGCCCCGGGACAGGGGAACACTGAAGCTTTCTTT	CASRAPGQGNTEAFF
.	TRBD1	TRBV6-5	TRBJ1-6	TGTGCCAGCAGACAGGGGGGTAATTCACCCCTCCACTTT	CASRQGGNSPLHF
.	.	TRBV18	TRBJ1-1	TGTGCCAGCTCACCATCGGTGAACACTGAAGCTTTCTTT	CASSPSVNTEAFF
medium-sized	.	TRBV28	TRBJ2-7	TGTGCCAGCAGTCACCGTCCAGGGCACGGCGAGCAGTACTTC	CASSHRPGHGEQYF
.	TRBD2	TRBV7-2	TRBJ2-2	TGTGCCAGCAGCCCCCTGGCGGGAGTTGGGGAGCTGTTTTTT	CASSPLAGVGELFF
.	TRBD1	TRBV7-9	TRBJ2-1	TGTGCCAGCAGCGTAGTAACAGGGGACCCCAATGAGCAGTTCTTC	CASSVVTGDPNEQFF